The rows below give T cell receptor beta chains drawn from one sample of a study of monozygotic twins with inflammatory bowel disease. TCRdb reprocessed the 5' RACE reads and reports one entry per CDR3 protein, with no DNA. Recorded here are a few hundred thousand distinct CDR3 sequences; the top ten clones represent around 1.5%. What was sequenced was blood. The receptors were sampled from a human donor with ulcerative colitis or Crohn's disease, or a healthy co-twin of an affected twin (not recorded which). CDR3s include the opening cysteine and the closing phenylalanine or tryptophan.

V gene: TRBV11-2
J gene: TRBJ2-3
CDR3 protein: CASSLDGWDTQYF

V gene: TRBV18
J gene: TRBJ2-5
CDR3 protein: CASSPPDRETQYF

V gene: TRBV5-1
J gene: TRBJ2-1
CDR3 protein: CASSSPTSGGETYNEQFF

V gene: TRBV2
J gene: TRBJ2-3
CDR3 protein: CASSRSRADTQYF

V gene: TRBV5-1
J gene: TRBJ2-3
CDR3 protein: CASSSGGASDTQYF

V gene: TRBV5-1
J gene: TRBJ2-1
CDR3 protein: CASSLEGQGNEQFF

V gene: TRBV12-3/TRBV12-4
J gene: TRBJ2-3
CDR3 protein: CASSFWAGSDTQYF

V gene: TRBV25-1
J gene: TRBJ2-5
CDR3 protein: CASSVTSGGPGETQYF

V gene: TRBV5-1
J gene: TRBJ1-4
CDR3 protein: CASSLGDREFEKLFF

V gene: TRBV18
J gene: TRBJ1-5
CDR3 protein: CASSPSSNRGHQPQHF

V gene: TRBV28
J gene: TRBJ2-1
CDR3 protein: CASSSPSGGADNEQFF

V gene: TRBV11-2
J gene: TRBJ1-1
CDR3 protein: CASSGRVQNTEAFF

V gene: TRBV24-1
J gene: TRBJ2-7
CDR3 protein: CATGGTGINEQYF

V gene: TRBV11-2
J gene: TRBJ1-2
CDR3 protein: CASSPDGNYGYTF

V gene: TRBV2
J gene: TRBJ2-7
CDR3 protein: CASSRTGIEQYF

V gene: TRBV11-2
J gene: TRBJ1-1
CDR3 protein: CASSSGWGGTEAFF

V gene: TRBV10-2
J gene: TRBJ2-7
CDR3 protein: CASPGQNFYEQYF

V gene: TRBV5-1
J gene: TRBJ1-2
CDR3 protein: CASSLGGQEANYGYTF

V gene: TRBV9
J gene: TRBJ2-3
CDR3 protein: CASSVGGLAGAYTDTQYF

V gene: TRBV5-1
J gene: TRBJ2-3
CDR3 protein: CASRGYPSSDTQYF

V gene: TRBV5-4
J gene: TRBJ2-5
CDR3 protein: CASSGGVANAETQYF

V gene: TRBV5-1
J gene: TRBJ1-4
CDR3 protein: CASSLGWTNEKLFF

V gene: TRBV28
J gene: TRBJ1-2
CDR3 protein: CASSRTGPNYGYTF

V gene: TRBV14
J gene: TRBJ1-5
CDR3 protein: CASSLGHSSNQPQHF

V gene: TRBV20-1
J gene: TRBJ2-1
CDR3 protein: CSAEGQGGYNEQFF

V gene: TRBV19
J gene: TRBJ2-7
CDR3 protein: CASSWDRVSEQYF

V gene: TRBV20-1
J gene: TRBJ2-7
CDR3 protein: CSARGQGAWVSYEQYF

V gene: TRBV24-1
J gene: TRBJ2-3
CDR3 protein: CATSDRYTDTQYF

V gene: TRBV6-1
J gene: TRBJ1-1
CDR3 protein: CASTGTGFTSEAFF

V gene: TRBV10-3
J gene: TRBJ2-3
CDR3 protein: CAISEASRNTDTQYF

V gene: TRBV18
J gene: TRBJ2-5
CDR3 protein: CASSPTMETQYF

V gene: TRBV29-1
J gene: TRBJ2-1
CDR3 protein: CSVSPQGTGDDEQFF

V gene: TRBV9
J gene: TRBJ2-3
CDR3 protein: CASSVGQGTDTQYF

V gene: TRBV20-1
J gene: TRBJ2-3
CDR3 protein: CSALRTPRGTDTQYF

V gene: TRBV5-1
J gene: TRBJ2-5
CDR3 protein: CASSSPGQVVETQYF

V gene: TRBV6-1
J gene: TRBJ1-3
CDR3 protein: CASSRQGVSSGNTIYF

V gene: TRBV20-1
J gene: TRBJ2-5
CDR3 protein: CSARLAGLTETQYF

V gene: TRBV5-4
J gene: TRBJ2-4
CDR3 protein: CASSLPGAKNIQYF

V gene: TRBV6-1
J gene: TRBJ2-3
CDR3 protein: CASRLPGSPSTDTQYF

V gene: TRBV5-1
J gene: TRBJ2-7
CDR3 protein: CASSPTLESYEQYF